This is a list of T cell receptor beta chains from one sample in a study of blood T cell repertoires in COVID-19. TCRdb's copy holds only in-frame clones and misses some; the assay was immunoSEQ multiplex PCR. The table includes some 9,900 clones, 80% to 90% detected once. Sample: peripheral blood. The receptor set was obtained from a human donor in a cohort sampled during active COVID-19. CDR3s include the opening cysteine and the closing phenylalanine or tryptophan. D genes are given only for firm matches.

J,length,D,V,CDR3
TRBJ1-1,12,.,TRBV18,CASSPSRGEAFF
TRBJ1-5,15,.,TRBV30,CAWGPAQGGNQPQHF
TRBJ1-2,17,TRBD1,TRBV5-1,CASSLAFGTGGDYGYTF
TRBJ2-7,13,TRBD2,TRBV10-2,CASSVGTSREQYF
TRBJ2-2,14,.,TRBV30,CAWSVSTGTGELFF
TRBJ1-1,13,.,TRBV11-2,CASSFPTNTEAFF
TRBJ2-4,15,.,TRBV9,CASSVGGPQGNIQYF
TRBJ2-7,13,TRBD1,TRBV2,CASNGQGSYEQYF
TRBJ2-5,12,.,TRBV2,CASSLGAETQYF
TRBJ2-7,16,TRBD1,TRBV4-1,CASSPGKIRTGVEQYF
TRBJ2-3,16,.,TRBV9,CASSARGGGNTDTQYF
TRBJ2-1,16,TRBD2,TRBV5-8,CASSSPSGSSYNEQFF
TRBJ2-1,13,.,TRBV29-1,CSARKNNDNEQFF
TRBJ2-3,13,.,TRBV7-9,CASSLSSGDTQYF
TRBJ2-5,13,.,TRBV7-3,CASSYRVQETQYF
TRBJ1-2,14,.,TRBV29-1,CSVHGGLANYGYTF
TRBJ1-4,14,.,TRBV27,CASPPGLFNEKLFF
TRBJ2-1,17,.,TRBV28,CASSPPAGGRSYNEQFF
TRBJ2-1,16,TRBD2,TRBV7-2,CASSFPGLAGINEQFF
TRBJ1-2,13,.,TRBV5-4,CASSLPRDYGYTF
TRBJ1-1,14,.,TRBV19,CASSPTLMNTEAFF
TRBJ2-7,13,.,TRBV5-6,CASSLWVGGEQYF
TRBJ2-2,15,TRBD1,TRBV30,CAWSAPGQGTGELFF
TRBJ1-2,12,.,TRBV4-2,CASSQGQGGYTF
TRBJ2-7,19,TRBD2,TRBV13,CASSLGPTSGGTSGYEQYF
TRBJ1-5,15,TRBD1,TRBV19,CASGDDRAQSQPQHF
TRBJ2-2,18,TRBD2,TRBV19,CASTLGLAGPIGTGELFF
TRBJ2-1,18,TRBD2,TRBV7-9,CASSSPGTSVSSYNEQFF
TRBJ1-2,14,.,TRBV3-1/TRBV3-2,CASSPLRANYGYTF
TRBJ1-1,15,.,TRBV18,CASSARGTGGTEAFF
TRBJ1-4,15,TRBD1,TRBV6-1,CASSDRTGINEKLFF
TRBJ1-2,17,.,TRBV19,CASSIYPRDLTNYGYTF
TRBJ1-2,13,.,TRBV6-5,CASSTGSDYGYTF
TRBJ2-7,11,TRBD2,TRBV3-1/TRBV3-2,CASSQGLEQYF
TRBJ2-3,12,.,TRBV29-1,CSSWDNTDTQYF
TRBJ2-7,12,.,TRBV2,CASRVSSYEQYF
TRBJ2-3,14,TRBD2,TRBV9,CASSERLATDTQYF
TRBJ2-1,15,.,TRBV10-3,CAISESGGDYNEQFF
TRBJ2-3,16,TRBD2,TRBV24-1,CATSDSAGDDTDTQYF
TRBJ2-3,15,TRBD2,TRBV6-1,CASSELAGGPDTQYF
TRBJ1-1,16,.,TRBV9,CASSVGEGQMNTEAFF
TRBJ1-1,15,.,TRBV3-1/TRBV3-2,CASSQEWGGVTEAFF
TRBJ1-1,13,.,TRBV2,CAGGSGANTEAFF
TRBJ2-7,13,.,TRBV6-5,CASSYPGRYEQYF
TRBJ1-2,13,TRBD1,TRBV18,CASSPDRVYGYTF
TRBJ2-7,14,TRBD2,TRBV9,CASSPSGGDYEQYF
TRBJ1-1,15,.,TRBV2,CASSRALEGNTEAFF
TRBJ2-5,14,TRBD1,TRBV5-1,CASSPGQVQETQYF
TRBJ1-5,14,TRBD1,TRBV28,CASSSTGTGQPQHF
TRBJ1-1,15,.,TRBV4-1,CASSQVHDRNTEAFF
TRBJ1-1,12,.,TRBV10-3,CAISLSDTEAFF